The 12 T cell receptor beta chains below were found in one sample sequenced in a study of OX40 agonist ivuxolimab in advanced cancers. Produced via immunoSEQ multiplex PCR; TCRdb's table is partial and in-frame only. The sample carries about 90,000 clones, around 85% recorded once. The sequencing used CD4+ or CD8+ T cells sorted from blood, collected in a trial of the OX40 agonist ivuxolimab. The origin of the receptors is an adult with an advanced solid tumor such as melanoma, head and neck, liver or kidney cancer.

This clone was seen just once. The chain joins TRBV5-1 to TRBJ2-2, with D hard to call. With 6 bases removed from V and 0 bases from J, the gap between germline ends came to 12 bases. The CDR3 is 15 residues long. Germline CDR1 reads SGHRS; CDR2 reads YFSETQ. Here the CDR3 reads CASTMQYANTGELFF. In DNA, the CDR3 is TGCGCCAGCACCATGCAGTACGCGAACACCGGGGAGCTGTTTTTT.

This clone has a handful of counts. The CDR3 loop is CASSIGGNQPQHF. The CDR3 DNA follows: TGTGCCAGCAGCATCGGTGGCAATCAGCCCCAGCATTTT. The chain is built from TRBV7-2 and TRBJ1-5; no definite D call. This CDR3 spans 13 amino acids. Trimming left V 5 bases short and J 2 bases short, with 7 bases between. Germline lookup yields CDR1 SGHTA and CDR2 FQGNSA.

The chain employs TRBV5-6 and TRBJ1-1; D uncertain. V was shortened by 4 bases and J by 0 bases, with 13 bases between the two germline ends. This CDR3 comprises 15 residues. CDR1 is SGHDT and CDR2 is YYEEEE in the germline V gene. DNA for the CDR3: TGTGCCAGCAGCCGGCCCGGCGTCTTGAACACTGAAGCTTTCTTT. Protein product: CASSRPGVLNTEAFF.

The chain is built from TRBV5-4 and TRBJ1-6; D remains ambiguous. From germline, CDR1 is SGHNT and CDR2 YYREEE (reference sequence). Trimming cost V 4 bases and J 5 bases, with 13 bases left between them. The CDR3 consists of 15 residues. CDR3 sequence: CASSLRARDNSPLHF. The DNA for the CDR3 is TGTGCCAGCAGCCTCCGGGCGAGGGATAATTCACCCCTCCACTTT. The full variable domain, completed using reference TRBV5-4 and TRBJ1-6, is ETGVTQSPTHLIKTRGQQVTLRCSSQSGHNTVSWYQQALGQGPQFIFQYYREEENGRGNFPPRFSGLQFPNYSSELNVNALELDDSALYLCASSLRARDNSPLHFGNGTRLTVT.

V is TRBV18 and J is TRBJ2-5; 9 bases line up with TRBD2. The CDR3 covers 14 residues. Looked up from germline, CDR1 is KGHSH and CDR2 is LQKENI. Trimming removed 7 bases from V and 4 bases from J; junction bases left unmatched: 7. Written as DNA, the CDR3 is TGTGCCAGCTGCGAATCGACTAGCGGAGAGACCCAGTACTTC. Its translation: CASCESTSGETQYF. Drawing the rest from reference TRBV18 and TRBJ2-5, the complete variable domain is NAGVMQNPRHLVRRRGQEARLRCSPMKGHSHVYWYRQLPEEGLKFMVYLQKENIIDESGMPKERFSAEFPKEGPSILRIQQVVRGDSAAYFCASCESTSGETQYFGPGTRLLVL.

CDR3 coding DNA: TGTGCCAGTAGTGTGGCGGGAGATTACGAGCAGTACTTC. It translates to CASSVAGDYEQYF. V gene TRBV19 combines with J gene TRBJ2-7, with 7 bases fitting TRBD2. The V gene end was trimmed by 5 bases and the J gene end by 4 bases; junction bases not matched to a gene: 5. Germline CDR1 reads LNHDA; CDR2 reads SQIVND (reference sequence). The CDR3 is 13 amino acids.

About this clone itself: This sample also contains other DNA sequences that code for the same CDR3. V is TRBV5-1 and J is TRBJ1-4; D might be TRBD1 (5 bases). V lost 0 bases and J 2 bases, leaving 8 bases between the germline ends. This CDR3 has 15 amino acids. Germline assignment: CDR1 SGHRS and CDR2 YFSETQ. The CDR3 sequence: CASSLGGSTNEKLFF. The CDR3 coding sequence is TGCGCCAGCAGCTTGGGGGGGAGCACTAATGAAAAACTGTTTTTT.

The V and J genes are TRBV19 and TRBJ2-6; D is undetermined. Trimming cost V 3 bases and J 2 bases, with 8 bases left between them. The CDR3 has 15 amino acids. Germline V gene data show CDR1 as LNHDA and CDR2 as SQIVND (reference sequence). This chain's CDR3 is CASSMVHPGANVLTF. CDR3 sequence (DNA): TGTGCCAGTAGTATGGTGCATCCTGGGGCCAACGTCCTGACTTTC.

The chain couples TRBV18 to TRBJ2-7, with a possible D match to TRBD1 (5 bases). The CDR3 has 15 amino acids. Germline assignment: CDR1 KGHSH and CDR2 LQKENI. Trimming left V 3 bases short and J 9 bases short, with 21 bases between. The CDR3 sequence: CASSPTQGPVIVQYF. Written as DNA, the CDR3 is TGTGCCAGCTCACCGACGCAGGGTCCCGTAATTGTGCAGTACTTC.

The rearrangement links TRBV7-2 to TRBJ1-3; no clear D. CDR1 is SGHTA, CDR2 FQGNSA, per germline. The CDR3 sequence is 14 residues long. V dropped 3 bases and J dropped 4 bases, with 10 bases sitting between them. CDR3 sequence (DNA): TGTGCCAGCAGCTTGGGCCCGGTAGGAAACACCATATATTTT. Its protein product is CASSLGPVGNTIYF.

This chain links TRBV28 with TRBJ2-2; 7 positions match TRBD2. Looked up from germline, CDR1 is MDHEN and CDR2 is SYDVKM. The junction had 5 bases not matched to a gene; V was cut back by 3 bases and J by 1 base. This CDR3 comprises 16 residues. CDR3 loop: CASSFPSGQNTGELFF. The DNA of the CDR3 is TGTGCCAGCAGTTTCCCTAGCGGCCAGAACACCGGGGAGCTGTTTTTT.

V usage is TRBV5-6 and J usage is TRBJ2-2; TRBD2 matches 13 bases. Germline loops: CDR1 SGHDT, CDR2 YYEEEE. The V segment lost 4 bases and the J segment 4 bases; nucleotides outside the gene matches: 4. There are 16 residues in the CDR3. The CDR3 DNA reads as TGTGCCAGCAGCCAACTAGCGGGAGGGGGCACCGGGGAGCTGTTTTTT. Encoded protein: CASSQLAGGGTGELFF. Complete variable domain (other parts from reference TRBV5-6 and TRBJ2-2): DAGVTQSPTHLIKTRGQQVTLRCSPKSGHDTVSWYQQALGQGPQFIFQYYEEEERQRGNFPDRFSGHQFPNYSSELNVNALLLGDSALYLCASSQLAGGGTGELFFGEGSRLTVL.